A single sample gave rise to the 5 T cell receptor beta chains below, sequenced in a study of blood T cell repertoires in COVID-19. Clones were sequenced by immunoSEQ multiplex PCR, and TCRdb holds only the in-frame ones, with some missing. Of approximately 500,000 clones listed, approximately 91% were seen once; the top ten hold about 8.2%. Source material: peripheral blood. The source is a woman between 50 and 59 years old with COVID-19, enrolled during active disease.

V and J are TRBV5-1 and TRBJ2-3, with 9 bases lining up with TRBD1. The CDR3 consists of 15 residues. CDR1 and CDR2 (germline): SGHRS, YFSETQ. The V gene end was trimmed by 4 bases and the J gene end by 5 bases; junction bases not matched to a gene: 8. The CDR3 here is CASSVTGGQVDTQYF. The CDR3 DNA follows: TGCGCCAGCAGCGTGACAGGGGGACAGGTAGATACGCAGTATTTT.

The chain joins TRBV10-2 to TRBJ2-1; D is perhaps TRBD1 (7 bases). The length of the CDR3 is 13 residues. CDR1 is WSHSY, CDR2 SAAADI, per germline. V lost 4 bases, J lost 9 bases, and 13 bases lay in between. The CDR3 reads CASSGGGGGEQFF. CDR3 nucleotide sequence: TGCGCCAGCAGTGGAGGAGGGGGCGGTGAGCAGTTCTTC.

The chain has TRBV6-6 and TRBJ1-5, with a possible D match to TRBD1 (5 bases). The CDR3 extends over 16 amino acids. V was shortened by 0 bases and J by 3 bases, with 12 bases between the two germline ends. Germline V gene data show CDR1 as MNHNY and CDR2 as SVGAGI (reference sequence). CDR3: CASSYSPREFNQPQHF. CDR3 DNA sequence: TGTGCCAGCAGTTACTCCCCCAGGGAATTCAATCAGCCCCAGCATTTT.

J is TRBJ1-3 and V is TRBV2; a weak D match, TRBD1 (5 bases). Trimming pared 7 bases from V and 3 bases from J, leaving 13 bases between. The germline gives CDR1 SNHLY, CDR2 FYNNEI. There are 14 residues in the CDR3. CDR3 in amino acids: CASTLTVVGNTIYF. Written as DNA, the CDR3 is TGTGCCAGCACCCTGACAGTGGTTGGAAACACCATATATTTT.

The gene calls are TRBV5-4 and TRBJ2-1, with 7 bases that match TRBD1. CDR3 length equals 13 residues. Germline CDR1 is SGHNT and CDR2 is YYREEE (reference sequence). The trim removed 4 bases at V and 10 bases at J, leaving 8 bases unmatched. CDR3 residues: CASSDSSRGEQFF. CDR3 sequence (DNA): TGTGCCAGCAGCGATTCTAGCAGGGGGGAGCAGTTCTTC.